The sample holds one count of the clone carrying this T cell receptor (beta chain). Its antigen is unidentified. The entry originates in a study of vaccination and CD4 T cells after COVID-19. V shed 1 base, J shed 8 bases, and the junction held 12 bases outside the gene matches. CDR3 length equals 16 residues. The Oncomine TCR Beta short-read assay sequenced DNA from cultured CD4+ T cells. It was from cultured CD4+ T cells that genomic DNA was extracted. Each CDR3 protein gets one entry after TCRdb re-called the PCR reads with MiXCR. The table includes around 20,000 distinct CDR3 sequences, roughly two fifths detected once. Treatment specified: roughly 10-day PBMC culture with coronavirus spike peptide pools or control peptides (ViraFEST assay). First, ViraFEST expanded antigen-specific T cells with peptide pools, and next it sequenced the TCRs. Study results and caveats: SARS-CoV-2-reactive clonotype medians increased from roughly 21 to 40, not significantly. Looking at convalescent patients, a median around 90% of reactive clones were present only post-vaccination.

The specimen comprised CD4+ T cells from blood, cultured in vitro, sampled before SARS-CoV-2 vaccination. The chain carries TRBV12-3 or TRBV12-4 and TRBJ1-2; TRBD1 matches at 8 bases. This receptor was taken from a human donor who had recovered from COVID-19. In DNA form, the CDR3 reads TGTGCCAGCAGTTTAGATGTCACAGGGGGATTGGGAGGCTACACCTTC. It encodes CASSLDVTGGLGGYTF.